The 23 T cell receptor beta chains below come from one sample, sequenced in a study of CD8 T cells in Susac syndrome. Random hexamers were used to reverse transcribe the RNA input (0.5 to 1 ug). TCRdb re-called the immunoSEQ multiplex PCR reads with MiXCR, one entry per CDR3 protein. In the table there are roughly 120,000 distinct CDR3 sequences, approximately 96% of which are singletons. Specimen: CD4+ T cells from PBMCs. These receptors originate from a human donor in good health.

The chain joins TRBV7-9 to TRBJ2-2; 10 bases align to TRBD1. The germline V gene encodes CDR1 SEHNR and CDR2 FQNEAQ (reference sequence). This CDR3 has 16 residues. V lost 6 bases, J lost 6 bases, and 10 bases stayed unmatched. CDR3 sequence: CASSLLPGQGSGELFF. In DNA form, the CDR3 reads TGTGCCAGCAGTTTATTACCGGGACAGGGGTCCGGGGAGCTGTTTTTT.

The rearrangement joins TRBV5-6 to TRBJ2-1; D is unclear. Germline V lookup: CDR1 SGHDT, CDR2 YYEEEE. CDR3 length: 15 amino acids. V lost 4 bases to trimming and J lost 8 bases, with 19 bases between them. The CDR3 DNA is TGTGCCAGCAGCCCTTTAGCTCGGGCTCGTTATGAGCAGTTCTTC. Its translation: CASSPLARARYEQFF. Supplemented by reference TRBV5-6 and TRBJ2-1, the full variable domain reads DAGVTQSPTHLIKTRGQQVTLRCSPKSGHDTVSWYQQALGQGPQFIFQYYEEEERQRGNFPDRFSGHQFPNYSSELNVNALLLGDSALYLCASSPLARARYEQFFGPGTRLTVL.

V gene TRBV29-1 combines with J gene TRBJ1-1; unclear D gene. This CDR3 region has 10 residues. The V gene lost 5 bases and the J gene lost 1 base, with 2 bases spanning the gap. Germline V gene sequence: CDR1 SQVTM, CDR2 ANQGSEA. CDR3 nucleotides: TGCAGCGTTAAGAACACTGAAGCTTTCTTT. The encoded protein is CSVKNTEAFF. The full variable domain, completed using reference TRBV29-1 and TRBJ1-1, is SAVISQKPSRDICQRGTSLTIQCQVDSQVTMMFWYRQQPGQSLTLIATANQGSEATYESGFVIDKFPISRPNLTFSTLTVSNMSPEDSSIYLCSVKNTEAFFGQGTRLTVV.

The V call is TRBV20-1, the J call TRBJ2-7, with 9 bases fitting TRBD1. V lost 0 bases, J lost 6 bases, and 9 bases stayed unmatched. The CDR3 length is 15 residues. Germline CDR1 reads DFQATT; CDR2 reads SNEGSKA (reference sequence). CDR3 bases: TGCAGTGCTAGAGAGTCAGGACAGGGGACCCTCGAGCAGTACTTC. Translating gives CSARESGQGTLEQYF.

V is TRBV12-3 or TRBV12-4 and J is TRBJ2-5; D possibly corresponds to TRBD2 (7 bases). The CDR3 consists of 15 residues. V was shortened by 1 base and J by 2 bases, with 11 bases between the two germline ends. Here the CDR3 reads CASSLEGGPQETQYF. Here the CDR3 DNA reads TGTGCCAGCAGTTTAGAGGGGGGGCCTCAAGAGACCCAGTACTTC.

This chain uses TRBV29-1 with TRBJ2-1, with a possible D match to TRBD1 (5 bases). In germline, CDR1 is SQVTM, CDR2 ANQGSEA. Trimming took off 4 bases at V and 7 bases at J, with 17 bases between the two ends. This CDR3 region has 14 residues. In DNA form, the CDR3 reads TGCAGCGTTGCCGGACACCTTGTAAAGAATGAGCAGTTCTTC. Translating it yields CSVAGHLVKNEQFF.

The gene calls are TRBV18 and TRBJ2-7; a possible D gene is TRBD2 (6 bases). Trimming stripped 3 bases from V and 4 bases from J, with 22 bases between. The V gene's germline CDR1 is KGHSH and CDR2 LQKENI. This CDR3 has 17 amino acids. The CDR3 loop is CASSPDGGTVRRYEQYF. The CDR3 DNA reads TGTGCCAGCTCACCCGATGGCGGGACGGTAAGAAGATACGAGCAGTACTTC.

The chain combines TRBV10-3 with TRBJ2-7; tentatively, D is TRBD2 (6 bases). V was pared by 6 bases and J by 2 bases, with 14 bases between. Germline CDR1 is ENHRY and CDR2 is SYGVKD. The CDR3 contains 14 residues. DNA for the CDR3: TGTGCCATCAGACCCGGGGAGGAGACCTACGAGCAGTACTTC. Translated: CAIRPGEETYEQYF.

This clonotype has only a few counts. The chain couples TRBV28 to TRBJ2-7; 7 bases line up with TRBD2. Germline V CDR1 and CDR2: MDHEN, SYDVKM. V trimming: 5 bases; J trimming: 3 bases; junction bases outside the gene matches: 7. This CDR3 comprises 14 residues. In DNA form, the CDR3 reads TGTGCCAGCAGTCCCCGGGGCGGGAGCTACGAGCAGTACTTC. Translated, it gives CASSPRGGSYEQYF.

The V and J genes are TRBV7-2 and TRBJ2-1, with D hard to call. Deletions cut 8 bases from V and 4 bases from J, with 6 bases between. CDR1 SGHTA and CDR2 FQGNSA come from the germline V gene. The CDR3 is made up of 11 amino acids. CDR3 sequence: CASGRYNEQFF. DNA for the CDR3: TGTGCCAGCGGGCGATACAATGAGCAGTTCTTC. The variable domain in full, with the rest retrieved from reference TRBV7-2 and TRBJ2-1, is GAGVSQSPSNKVTEKGKDVELRCDPISGHTALYWYRQSLGQGLEFLIYFQGNSAPDKSGLPSDRFSAERTGGSVSTLTIQRTQQEDSAVYLCASGRYNEQFFGPGTRLTVL.

V and J are TRBV20-1 and TRBJ2-2, with a tentative D call TRBD2 (6 bases). This CDR3 spans 15 amino acids. V shed 2 bases and J shed 0 bases, with 10 bases lying between them. Germline V lookup: CDR1 DFQATT, CDR2 SNEGSKA (reference sequence). For the CDR3, the DNA is TGCAGTGCTAGACCTCGCGGGGCGAACACCGGGGAGCTGTTTTTT. The encoded protein is CSARPRGANTGELFF.

The rearrangement joins TRBV20-1 to TRBJ2-7; 7 nucleotides line up with TRBD2. Germline V gives CDR1 DFQATT, CDR2 SNEGSKA (reference sequence). There are 14 residues in the CDR3. The V and J ends lost 3 bases and 2 bases, in that order; junction bases with no gene match: 7. The CDR3 sequence is CSASRLAPPYEQYF. The CDR3 DNA sequence: TGCAGTGCTAGCAGACTAGCACCTCCCTACGAGCAGTACTTC.

The chain uses TRBV5-1 and TRBJ1-4; D gene unclear. The CDR3 covers 15 residues. The germline V and J ends were trimmed by 3 bases and 8 bases, with 17 bases remaining between them. Germline V lookup: CDR1 SGHRS, CDR2 YFSETQ. CDR3 protein: CASSYSGGSEEKLFF. The CDR3, as DNA: TGCGCCAGCAGCTATAGTGGAGGGTCGGAAGAAAAACTGTTTTTT.

CDR3 residues: CASSKATGRQGTQYF. CDR3 in DNA: TGTGCCAGCAGCAAGGCTACAGGGCGACAGGGGACCCAGTACTTC. V is TRBV7-9 and J is TRBJ2-5; 7 bases are shared with TRBD1. The CDR3 contains 15 residues. Unmatched junction bases numbered 13, after V lost 5 bases and J lost 7 bases. CDR1 is SEHNR and CDR2 is FQNEAQ in the germline V gene (reference sequence).

This chain links TRBV13 with TRBJ2-1, with 11 bases fitting TRBD2. The germline V gene encodes CDR1 PRHDT and CDR2 FYEKMQ (reference sequence). There are 15 residues in the CDR3. V shed 5 bases and J 2 bases; nucleotides not matched to a gene: 2. CDR3: CASSQLAGAYNEQFF. DNA for the CDR3: TGTGCCAGCAGCCAACTAGCGGGAGCCTACAATGAGCAGTTCTTC. The entire variable domain, with the rest obtained from reference TRBV13 and TRBJ2-1, is as follows: AAGVIQSPRHLIKEKRETATLKCYPIPRHDTVYWYQQGPGQDPQFLISFYEKMQSDKGSIPDRFSAQQFSDYHSELNMSSLELGDSALYFCASSQLAGAYNEQFFGPGTRLTVL.

The chain recombines TRBV24-1 with TRBJ2-5, with TRBD2 matching 7 bases. With V trimmed by 5 bases and J by 0 bases, 2 bases remained unmatched. This CDR3 spans 14 amino acids. The germline CDR1 and CDR2 sequences are KGHDR and SFDVKD. The CDR3 DNA follows: TGTGCCACCAGTGGTGGACTAGACCAAGAGACCCAGTACTTC. Its translation is CATSGGLDQETQYF.

The rearrangement links TRBV6-6 to TRBJ2-7; D is ambiguous. This CDR3 has 14 amino acids. With 6 bases removed from V and 0 bases from J, the gap between germline ends came to 12 bases. The germline V gene has CDR1 MNHNY and CDR2 SVGAGI (reference sequence). The CDR3: CASRPPQFSYEQYF. CDR3 bases: TGTGCCAGCAGACCCCCCCAGTTCTCCTACGAGCAGTACTTC.

The CDR3 loop reads CASSQPPAGKNNEQFF. The CDR3 DNA is TGTGCCAGCAGCCAGCCCCCAGCGGGTAAGAACAATGAGCAGTTCTTC. The chain is built from TRBV5-4 and TRBJ2-1; D is possibly TRBD2 (6 bases). Trimming left V 4 bases short and J 5 bases short, with 19 bases between. The CDR3 covers 16 residues. Germline V gene sequence: CDR1 SGHNT, CDR2 YYREEE (reference sequence).

The chain carries TRBV15 and TRBJ2-1, with D possibly being TRBD2 (5 bases). This CDR3 has 14 residues. The germline gives CDR1 LNHNV, CDR2 YYDKDF (reference sequence). V lost 1 base and J 4 bases, leaving 8 bases between the germline ends. CDR3 DNA sequence: TGTGCCACCAGCAGAGCGGGATCGTACAATGAGCAGTTCTTC. Encoded protein: CATSRAGSYNEQFF. Full variable domain (outside the CDR3, taken from reference TRBV15 and TRBJ2-1): DAMVIQNPRYQVTQFGKPVTLSCSQTLNHNVMYWYQQKSSQAPKLLFHYYDKDFNNEADTPDNFQSRRPNTSFCFLDIRSPGLGDTAMYLCATSRAGSYNEQFFGPGTRLTVL.

The chain employs TRBV5-1 and TRBJ2-7; TRBD1 aligns across 8 bases. V was pared by 0 bases and J by 6 bases, with 8 bases of the junction left unmatched. The CDR3 is 15 amino acids. CDR1 is SGHRS, CDR2 YFSETQ, per germline. CDR3 sequence reads: CASSLAEGQVPEQYF. In DNA, the CDR3 is TGCGCCAGCAGCTTGGCCGAGGGACAGGTCCCCGAGCAGTACTTC.

The chain has TRBV4-1 and TRBJ2-7; D perhaps matches TRBD2 (7 bases). The germline CDR1 and CDR2 sequences are MGHRA and YSYEKL. The germline V and J ends were trimmed by 2 bases and 2 bases, with 19 bases remaining between them. CDR3 length: 17 residues. CDR3 nucleotide sequence: TGCGCCAGCAGCCAACCTACCAGGGGACTAAGTACCTACGAGCAGTACTTC. This gives the protein CASSQPTRGLSTYEQYF.

The J gene is TRBJ2-1, the V gene TRBV6-1; D not resolved. This CDR3 has 15 amino acids. V dropped 10 bases and J dropped 0 bases, with 16 bases sitting between them. Germline-derived CDR1 and CDR2 are MNHNS and SASEGT. The CDR3 reads CATKGDSRSYNEQFF. DNA of the CDR3: TGTGCCACAAAGGGCGACTCCCGCTCCTACAATGAGCAGTTCTTC.

The V and J genes are TRBV3-1 and TRBJ1-2; 8 nucleotides align to TRBD1. CDR1 LGHDT and CDR2 YNNKEL come from the germline V gene (reference sequence). The CDR3 spans 13 residues. The J segment lost 8 bases and the V segment lost 1 base, leaving 3 bases of the junction unmatched. The CDR3 reads CASSQARGQGYTF. The DNA for the CDR3 is TGTGCCAGCAGCCAAGCCAGGGGGCAAGGCTACACCTTC. Looking up the rest from reference TRBV3-1 and TRBJ1-2 gives the full variable domain: DTAVSQTPKYLVTQMGNDKSIKCEQNLGHDTMYWYKQDSKKFLKIMFSYNNKELIINETVPNRFSPKSPDKAHLNLHINSLELGDSAVYFCASSQARGQGYTFGSGTRLTVV.